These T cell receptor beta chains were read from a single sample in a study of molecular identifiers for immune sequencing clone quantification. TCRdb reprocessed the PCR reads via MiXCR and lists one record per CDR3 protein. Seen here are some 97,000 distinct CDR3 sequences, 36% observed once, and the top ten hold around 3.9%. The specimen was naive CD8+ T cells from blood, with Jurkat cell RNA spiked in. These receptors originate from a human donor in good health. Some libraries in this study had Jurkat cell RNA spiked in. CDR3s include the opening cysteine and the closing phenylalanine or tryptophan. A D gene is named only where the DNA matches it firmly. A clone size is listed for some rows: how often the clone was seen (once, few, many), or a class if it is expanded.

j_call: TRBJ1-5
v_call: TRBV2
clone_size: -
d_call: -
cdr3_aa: CASSEGRSSNQPQHF
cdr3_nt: TGTGCCAGCAGTGAGGGACGTTCTAGCAATCAGCCCCAGCATTTT

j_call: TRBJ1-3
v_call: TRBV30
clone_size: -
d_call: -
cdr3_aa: CAWSGNSGNTLYF
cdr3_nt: TGTGCCTGGTCAGGGAATTCTGGAAATACGCTCTATTTT

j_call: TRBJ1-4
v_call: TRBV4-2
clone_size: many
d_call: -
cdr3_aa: CASSHLPGRENEKLFF
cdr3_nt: TGTGCCAGCAGCCATTTGCCGGGACGGGAAAATGAAAAACTGTTTTTT

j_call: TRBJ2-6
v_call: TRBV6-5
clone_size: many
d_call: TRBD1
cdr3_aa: CASTLTGVGANVLTF
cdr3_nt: TGTGCCAGCACTCTCACAGGGGTTGGGGCCAACGTCCTGACTTTC

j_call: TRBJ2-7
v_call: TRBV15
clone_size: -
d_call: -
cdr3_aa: CATSRDGGSGEQYF
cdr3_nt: TGTGCCACCAGCAGAGATGGCGGGTCTGGCGAGCAGTACTTC

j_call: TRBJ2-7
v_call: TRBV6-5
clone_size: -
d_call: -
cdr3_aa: CASSYSPGQIYEQYF
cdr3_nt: TGTGCCAGCAGTTACTCACCGGGACAAATCTACGAGCAGTACTTC

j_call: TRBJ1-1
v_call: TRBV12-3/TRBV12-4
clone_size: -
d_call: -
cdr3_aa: CASSFGGNTEAFF
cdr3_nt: TGTGCCAGCAGTTTTGGGGGGAACACTGAAGCTTTCTTT

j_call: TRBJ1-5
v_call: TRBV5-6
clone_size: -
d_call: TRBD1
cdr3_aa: CACSQTGKQPQHF
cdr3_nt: TGTGCCTGCAGCCAGACAGGGAAACAGCCCCAGCATTTT

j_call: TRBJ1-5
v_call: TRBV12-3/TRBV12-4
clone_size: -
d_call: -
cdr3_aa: CASSLWGNQPRHF
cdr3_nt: TGTGCCAGCAGTTTATGGGGGAATCAGCCCCGGCATTTT

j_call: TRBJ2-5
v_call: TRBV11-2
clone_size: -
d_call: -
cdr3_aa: CASSLGEEAQYF
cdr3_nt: TGTGCCAGCAGCTTAGGGGAAGAGGCCCAGTACTTC

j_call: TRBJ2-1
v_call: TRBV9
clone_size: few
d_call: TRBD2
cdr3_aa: CASSSSTSLSYNEQFF
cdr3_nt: TGTGCCAGCAGCTCCTCGACTAGCCTCTCCTACAATGAGCAGTTCTTC

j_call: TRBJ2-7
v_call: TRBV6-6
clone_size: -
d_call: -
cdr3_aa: CASSSGTEQYF
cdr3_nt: TGTGCCAGCAGTTCCGGGACCGAGCAGTACTTC

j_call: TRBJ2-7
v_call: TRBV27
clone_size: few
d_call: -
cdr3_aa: CASSLHGQYEQYF
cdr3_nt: TGTGCCAGCAGTTTGCACGGACAGTACGAGCAGTACTTC

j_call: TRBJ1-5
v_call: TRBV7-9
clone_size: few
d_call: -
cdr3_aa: CASSLGQGSWQPQHF
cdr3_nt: TGTGCCAGCAGCTTAGGGCAGGGGAGTTGGCAGCCCCAGCATTTT

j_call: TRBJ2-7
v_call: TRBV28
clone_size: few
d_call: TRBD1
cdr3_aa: CASSLLSGQAFYEQYF
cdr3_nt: TGTGCCAGCAGTTTACTTTCCGGACAGGCCTTCTACGAGCAGTACTTC

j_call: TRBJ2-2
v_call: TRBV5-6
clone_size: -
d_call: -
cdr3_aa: CASSRETSWDTGELFF
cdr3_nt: TGTGCCAGCAGTCGAGAGACTAGTTGGGACACCGGGGAGCTGTTTTTT

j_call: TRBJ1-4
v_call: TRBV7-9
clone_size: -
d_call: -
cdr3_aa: CASRPLGTPNEKLFF
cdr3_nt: TGTGCCAGCAGGCCTCTCGGGACTCCTAATGAAAAACTGTTTTTT

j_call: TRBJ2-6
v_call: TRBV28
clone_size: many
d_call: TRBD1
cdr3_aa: CASSSSPGQGDSGANVLTF
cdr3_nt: TGTGCCAGCAGTTCCTCCCCGGGACAGGGGGATTCTGGGGCCAACGTCCTGACTTTC

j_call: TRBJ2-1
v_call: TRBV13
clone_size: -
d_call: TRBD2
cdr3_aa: CASTPTGLVLNEQFF
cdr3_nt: TGTGCCAGCACCCCGACGGGACTAGTACTTAATGAGCAGTTCTTC

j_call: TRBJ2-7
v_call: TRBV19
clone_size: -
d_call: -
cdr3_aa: CANSGGAYEQYF
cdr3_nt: TGTGCGAACTCAGGTGGCGCCTACGAGCAGTACTTC

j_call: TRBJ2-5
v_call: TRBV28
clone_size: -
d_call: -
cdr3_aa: CASSFKETQYF
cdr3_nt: TGTGCCAGCAGTTTCAAGGAGACCCAGTACTTC

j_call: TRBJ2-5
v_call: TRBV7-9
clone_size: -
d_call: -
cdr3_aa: CASSLRGDLRDQETQYF
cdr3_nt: TGTGCCAGCAGCTTACGAGGGGACCTCAGGGACCAAGAGACCCAGTACTTC